Listed here are 6 T cell receptor beta chains from one sample, sequenced in a study of Ad26.COV2.S vaccination and SARS-CoV-2 variants. Regarding treatment: approximately 18 received Ad26.COV2.S at low or high dose, single or two shots; a few received placebo; per-sample allocation not given. Collection of the samples took place on day 63 after the first injection of vaccine or placebo. Repertoires were generated with immunoSEQ multiplex PCR, while TCRdb's copy carries only in-frame clones and drops some. This sample has around 340,000 clones, with less than 90% found just once. Source: peripheral blood, taken in a trial of Ad26.COV2.S vaccine versus placebo. The receptor source for this set is a person between 18 and 65 years old who received the Ad26.COV2.S COVID-19 vaccine or a placebo.

J is TRBJ1-5 and V is TRBV28; no clear D gene. Between the trimmed V and J ends, which lost 2 bases and 2 bases, there was a span of 4 bases. Per germline, CDR1 MDHEN and CDR2 SYDVKM. CDR3 length equals 13 residues. The CDR3 DNA reads as TGTGCCAGCAGTTTAGCAGGCAATCAGCCCCAGCATTTT. Its protein product is CASSLAGNQPQHF.

The CDR3 DNA reads TGTGCCTGGAGTAGGGCAGGTAGCGAGCCCCAGCATTTT. Amino acids: CAWSRAGSEPQHF. The V and J genes are TRBV30 and TRBJ1-5; D is unclear. This CDR3 region has 13 residues. CDR1 is GTSNPN, CDR2 SVGIG, per germline (reference sequence). V was clipped by 2 bases and J by 8 bases, with 13 bases between them.

The CDR3 nucleotides are TGTGCCAGCACACAGCGGGGGGGCACAGATACGCAGTATTTT. It codes for CASTQRGGTDTQYF. This chain links TRBV18 with TRBJ2-3, with 9 bases aligning to TRBD2. J lost 1 base, V lost 8 bases, and 4 bases had no gene match. The CDR3 is made up of 14 amino acids. Germline CDR1 reads KGHSH; CDR2 reads LQKENI.

CDR3: CAWSVRLAGGDEQFF. The CDR3, as DNA: TGTGCCTGGAGTGTACGGCTAGCGGGGGGGGATGAGCAGTTCTTC. The gene calls are TRBV30 and TRBJ2-1; the match to TRBD2 covers 12 bases. CDR1 and CDR2 from the germline V gene are GTSNPN and SVGIG (reference sequence). The V segment lost 0 bases and the J segment 8 bases; nucleotides outside the gene matches: 5. This CDR3 is 15 amino acids long. The entire variable domain, with the rest obtained from reference TRBV30 and TRBJ2-1, is as follows: SQTIHQWPATLVQPVGSPLSLECTVEGTSNPNLYWYRQAAGRGLQLLFYSVGIGQISSEVPQNLSASRPQDRQFILSSKKLLLSDSGFYLCAWSVRLAGGDEQFFGPGTRLTVL.

The rearrangement links TRBV2 to TRBJ1-6; possibly TRBD1 for D (5 bases). Germline CDR1 SNHLY, CDR2 FYNNEI. V was shortened by 7 bases and J by 5 bases, with 27 bases between the two germline ends. CDR3 length equals 19 residues. CDR3 coding DNA: TGTGCCAGCACCCTATGGCCAGGGTTCAAGCGTATGAATAATTCACCCCTCCACTTT. Amino acid sequence: CASTLWPGFKRMNNSPLHF.

This rearrangement joins TRBV12-3 or TRBV12-4 to TRBJ2-7, with D hard to call. CDR3 length: 13 amino acids. Trimming took 7 bases from V and 2 from J, leaving 12 bases between them. CDR3 bases: TGTGCCAGCACTATTAGGTTGCCCTACGAGCAGTACTTC. Residues: CASTIRLPYEQYF.